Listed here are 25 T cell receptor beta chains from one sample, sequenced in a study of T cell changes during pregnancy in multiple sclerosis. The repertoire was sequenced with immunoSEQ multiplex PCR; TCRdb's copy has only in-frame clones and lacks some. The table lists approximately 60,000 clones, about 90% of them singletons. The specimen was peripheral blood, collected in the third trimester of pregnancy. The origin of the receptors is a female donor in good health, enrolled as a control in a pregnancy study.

CDR3 protein: CASSTLGQGAYEAFF. CDR3 coding DNA: TGTGCCAGCAGTACCCTCGGACAGGGGGCTTATGAAGCTTTCTTT. V and J are TRBV6-5 and TRBJ1-1, with TRBD1 matching 11 bases. CDR1 and CDR2 (germline): MNHEY, SVGAGI. The junction had 9 bases not matched to a gene; V was cut back by 5 bases and J by 7 bases. The CDR3 covers 15 residues.

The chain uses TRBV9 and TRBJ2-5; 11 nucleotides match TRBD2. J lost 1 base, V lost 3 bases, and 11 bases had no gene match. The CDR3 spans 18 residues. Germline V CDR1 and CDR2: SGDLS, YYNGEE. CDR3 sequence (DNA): TGTGCCAGCAGCGAGGGATTGCTCGGACTAGCGGGCCAAGAGACCCAGTACTTC. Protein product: CASSEGLLGLAGQETQYF.

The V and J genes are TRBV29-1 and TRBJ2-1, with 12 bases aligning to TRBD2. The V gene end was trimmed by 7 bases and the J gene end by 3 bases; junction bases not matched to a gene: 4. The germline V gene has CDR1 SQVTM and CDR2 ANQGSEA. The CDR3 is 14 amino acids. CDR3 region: CSAPTSGSYNEQFF. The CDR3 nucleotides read TGCAGCGCCCCGACTAGCGGGAGCTACAATGAGCAGTTCTTC.

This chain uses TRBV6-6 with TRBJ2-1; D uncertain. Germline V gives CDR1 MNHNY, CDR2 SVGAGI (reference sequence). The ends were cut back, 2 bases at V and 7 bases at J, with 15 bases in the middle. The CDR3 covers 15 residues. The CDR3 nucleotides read TGTGCCAGCAGTTACGGCGATCAGGTCAGGAATGAGCAGTTCTTC. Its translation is CASSYGDQVRNEQFF.

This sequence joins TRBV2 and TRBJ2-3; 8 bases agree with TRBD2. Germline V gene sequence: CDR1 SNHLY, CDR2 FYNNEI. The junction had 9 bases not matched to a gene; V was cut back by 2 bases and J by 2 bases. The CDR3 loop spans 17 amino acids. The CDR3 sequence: CASSERGRGADTDTQYF. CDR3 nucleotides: TGTGCCAGCAGTGAACGTGGGCGGGGGGCGGACACAGATACGCAGTATTTT.

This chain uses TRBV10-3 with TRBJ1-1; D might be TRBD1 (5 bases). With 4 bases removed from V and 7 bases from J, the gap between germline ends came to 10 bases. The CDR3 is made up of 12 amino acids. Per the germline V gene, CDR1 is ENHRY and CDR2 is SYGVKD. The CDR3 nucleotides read TGTGCCATCAGTGTACCGGGGGGTGAAGCTTTCTTT. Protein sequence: CAISVPGGEAFF.

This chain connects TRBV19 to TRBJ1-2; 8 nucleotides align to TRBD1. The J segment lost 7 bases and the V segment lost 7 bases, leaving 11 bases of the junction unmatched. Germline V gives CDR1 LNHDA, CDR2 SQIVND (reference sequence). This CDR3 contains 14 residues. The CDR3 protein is CASNAGQAASGYTF. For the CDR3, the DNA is TGTGCCAGTAACGCGGGACAGGCCGCCAGTGGCTACACCTTC.

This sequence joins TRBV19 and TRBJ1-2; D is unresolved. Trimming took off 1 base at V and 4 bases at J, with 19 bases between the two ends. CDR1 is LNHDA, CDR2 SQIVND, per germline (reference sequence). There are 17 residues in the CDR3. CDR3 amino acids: CASSIGSDVESVYGYTF. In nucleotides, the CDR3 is TGTGCCAGTAGTATAGGCAGCGATGTAGAGTCCGTCTATGGCTACACCTTC.

CDR3 in DNA: TGTGCCATCACTAAGGACAACCCCTACAATGAGCAGTTCTTC. Its translation: CAITKDNPYNEQFF. The chain has TRBV10-3 and TRBJ2-1, with D possibly TRBD1 on 5 matching bases. The CDR3 has 14 residues. The germline V gene encodes CDR1 ENHRY and CDR2 SYGVKD. V gave up 7 bases and J gave up 2 bases, with 12 bases separating them.

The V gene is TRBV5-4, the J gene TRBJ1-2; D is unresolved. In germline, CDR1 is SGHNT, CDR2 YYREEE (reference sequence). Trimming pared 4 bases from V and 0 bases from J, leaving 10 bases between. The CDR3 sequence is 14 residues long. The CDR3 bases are TGTGCCAGCAGCCCCGTGCCGGCTAACTATGGCTACACCTTC. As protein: CASSPVPANYGYTF.

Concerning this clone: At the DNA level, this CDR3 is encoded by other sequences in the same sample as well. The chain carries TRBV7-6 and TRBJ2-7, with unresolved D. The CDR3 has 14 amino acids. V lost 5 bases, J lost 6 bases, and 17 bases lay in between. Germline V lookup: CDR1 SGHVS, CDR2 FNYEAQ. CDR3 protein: CASSLVLGTGEQYF. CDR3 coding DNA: TGTGCCAGCAGCCTAGTCCTGGGTACGGGCGAGCAGTACTTC.

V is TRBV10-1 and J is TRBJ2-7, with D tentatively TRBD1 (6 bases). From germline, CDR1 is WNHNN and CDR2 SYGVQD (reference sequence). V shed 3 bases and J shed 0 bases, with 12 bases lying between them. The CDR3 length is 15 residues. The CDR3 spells CASSEGGPSSYEQYF. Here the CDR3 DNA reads TGCGCCAGCAGTGAAGGGGGTCCCAGCTCCTACGAGCAGTACTTC.

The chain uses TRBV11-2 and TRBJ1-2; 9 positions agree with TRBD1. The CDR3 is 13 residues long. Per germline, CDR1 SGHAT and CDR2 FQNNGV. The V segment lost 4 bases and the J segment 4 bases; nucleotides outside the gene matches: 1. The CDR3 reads CASSSQGAYGYTF. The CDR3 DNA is TGTGCCAGCAGCTCACAGGGGGCCTATGGCTACACCTTC.

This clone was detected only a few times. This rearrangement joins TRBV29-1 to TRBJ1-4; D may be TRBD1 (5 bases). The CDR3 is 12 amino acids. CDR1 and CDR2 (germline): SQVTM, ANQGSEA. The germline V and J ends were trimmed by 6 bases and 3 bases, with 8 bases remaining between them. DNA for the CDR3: TGCAGCGTAGGGGCGGCTAATGAAAAACTGTTTTTT. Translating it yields CSVGAANEKLFF.

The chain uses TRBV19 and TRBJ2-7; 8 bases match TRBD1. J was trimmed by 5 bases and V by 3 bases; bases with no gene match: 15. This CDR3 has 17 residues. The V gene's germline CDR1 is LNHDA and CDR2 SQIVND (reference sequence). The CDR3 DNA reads TGTGCCAGTAGTATCTCCTACCGGACAGGGTTTCCCCACGAGCAGTACTTC. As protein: CASSISYRTGFPHEQYF.

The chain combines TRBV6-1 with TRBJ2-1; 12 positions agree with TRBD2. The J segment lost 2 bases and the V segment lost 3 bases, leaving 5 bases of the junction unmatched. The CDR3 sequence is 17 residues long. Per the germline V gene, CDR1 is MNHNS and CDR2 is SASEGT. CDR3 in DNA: TGTGCCAGCAGTGATAGGACTAGCGGGGACCCCTACAATGAGCAGTTCTTC. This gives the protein CASSDRTSGDPYNEQFF.

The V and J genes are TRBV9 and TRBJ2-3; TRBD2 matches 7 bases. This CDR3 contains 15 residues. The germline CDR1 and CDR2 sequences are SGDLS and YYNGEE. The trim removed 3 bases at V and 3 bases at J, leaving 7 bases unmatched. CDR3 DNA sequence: TGTGCCAGCAGCGCCGGACTAGTCTCGACAGATACGCAGTATTTT. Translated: CASSAGLVSTDTQYF.

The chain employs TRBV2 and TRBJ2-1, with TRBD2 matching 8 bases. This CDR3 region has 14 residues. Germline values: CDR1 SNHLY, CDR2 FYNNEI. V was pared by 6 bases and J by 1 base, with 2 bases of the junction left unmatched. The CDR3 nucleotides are TGTGCCAGCAGAGCGGGAGTTTCCTACAATGAGCAGTTCTTC. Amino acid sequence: CASRAGVSYNEQFF. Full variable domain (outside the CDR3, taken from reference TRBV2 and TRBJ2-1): EPEVTQTPSHQVTQMGQEVILRCVPISNHLYFYWYRQILGQKVEFLVSFYNNEISEKSEIFDDQFSVERPDGSNFTLKIRSTKLEDSAMYFCASRAGVSYNEQFFGPGTRLTVL.

CDR3 residues: CASGSAGNTIYF. The DNA of the CDR3 is TGTGCCAGCGGTTCGGCTGGAAACACCATATATTTT. This sequence joins TRBV7-2 and TRBJ1-3; D gene unclear. V was shortened by 8 bases and J by 2 bases, with 7 bases between the two germline ends. The CDR3 runs to 12 residues. Germline loops: CDR1 SGHTA, CDR2 FQGNSA. The full variable domain, in which reference TRBV7-2 and TRBJ1-3 provide the parts outside the CDR3, is GAGVSQSPSNKVTEKGKDVELRCDPISGHTALYWYRQSLGQGLEFLIYFQGNSAPDKSGLPSDRFSAERTGGSVSTLTIQRTQQEDSAVYLCASGSAGNTIYFGEGSWLTVV.

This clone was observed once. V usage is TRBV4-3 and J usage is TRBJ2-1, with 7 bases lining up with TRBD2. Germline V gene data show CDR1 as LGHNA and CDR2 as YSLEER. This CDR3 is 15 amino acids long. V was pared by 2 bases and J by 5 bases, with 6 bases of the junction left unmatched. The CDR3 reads CASSQSVAGNNEQFF. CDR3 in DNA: TGCGCCAGCAGCCAATCGGTAGCGGGCAACAATGAGCAGTTCTTC.

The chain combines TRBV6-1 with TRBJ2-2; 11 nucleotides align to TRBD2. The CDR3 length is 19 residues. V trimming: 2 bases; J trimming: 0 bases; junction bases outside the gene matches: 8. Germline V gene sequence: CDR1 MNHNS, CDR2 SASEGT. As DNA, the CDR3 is TGTGCCAGCAGTGAAACGCCTAGCGGGGGGTGGGCGAACACCGGGGAGCTGTTTTTT. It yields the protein CASSETPSGGWANTGELFF.

The CDR3 region has the DNA TGCGCCAGCAGCCAAGAGGCTGGGGCCCGAAATCAGCCCCAGCATTTT. The encoded protein is CASSQEAGARNQPQHF. The genes are TRBV4-3 and TRBJ1-5, with D perhaps TRBD1 (5 bases). Trimming shortened V by 0 bases and J by 4 bases, and 13 bases separated the two germline ends. This CDR3 is built from 16 residues. CDR1 and CDR2 from the germline V gene are LGHNA and YSLEER.

This chain's CDR3 is CASSLGQGNTEAFF. The CDR3 nucleotides read TGTGCCAGCAGCTTAGGGCAGGGAAACACTGAAGCTTTCTTT. V is TRBV7-2 and J is TRBJ1-1; D is perhaps TRBD1 (5 bases). Between the trimmed V and J ends, which lost 1 base and 2 bases, there was a span of 8 bases. There are 14 residues in the CDR3. Germline CDR1 reads SGHTA; CDR2 reads FQGNSA. The full variable domain, in which reference TRBV7-2 and TRBJ1-1 provide the parts outside the CDR3, is GAGVSQSPSNKVTEKGKDVELRCDPISGHTALYWYRQSLGQGLEFLIYFQGNSAPDKSGLPSDRFSAERTGGSVSTLTIQRTQQEDSAVYLCASSLGQGNTEAFFGQGTRLTVV.

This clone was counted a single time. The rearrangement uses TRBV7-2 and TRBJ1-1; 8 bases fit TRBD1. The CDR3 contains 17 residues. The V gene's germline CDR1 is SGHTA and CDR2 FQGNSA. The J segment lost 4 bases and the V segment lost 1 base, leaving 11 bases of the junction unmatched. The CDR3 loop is CASSLGGGGTGGTEAFF. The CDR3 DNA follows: TGTGCCAGCAGCTTAGGAGGAGGGGGAACAGGGGGCACTGAAGCTTTCTTT. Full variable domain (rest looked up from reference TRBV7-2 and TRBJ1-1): GAGVSQSPSNKVTEKGKDVELRCDPISGHTALYWYRQSLGQGLEFLIYFQGNSAPDKSGLPSDRFSAERTGGSVSTLTIQRTQQEDSAVYLCASSLGGGGTGGTEAFFGQGTRLTVV.

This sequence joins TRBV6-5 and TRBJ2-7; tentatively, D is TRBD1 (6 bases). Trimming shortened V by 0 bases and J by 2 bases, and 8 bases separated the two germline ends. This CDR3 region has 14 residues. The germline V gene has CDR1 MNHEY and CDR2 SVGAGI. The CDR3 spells CASSYSQGTYEQYF. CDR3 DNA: TGTGCCAGCAGTTACTCCCAGGGGACCTACGAGCAGTACTTC.